The T cell receptor (beta chain) described here comes from a study of response to subunit inactivated influenza vaccine. Study results and caveats: A suggestion made by the authors is that each seasonal influenza vaccination recruits few new T cells.

This CDR3 has 16 amino acids. Germline V lookup: CDR1 LNHDA, CDR2 SQIVND (reference sequence). V lost 5 bases to trimming and J lost 12 bases; unmatched junction nucleotides: 18. Comment on this clonotype: Its antigen is unknown.

TCRdb reprocessed the RT-PCR reads via MiXCR and lists one record per CDR3 protein. The data contain about 700,000 distinct CDR3 sequences, 14% of them seen just once; the ten biggest clones take up roughly 7.2%. The source is a man aged 50 to 59 who received an inactivated influenza vaccine. The sample consisted of PBMCs from blood, taken around two weeks before vaccination. V is TRBV19 and J is TRBJ2-1; 8 bases align to TRBD1. The CDR3 DNA follows: TGTGCCAGTAGTTACCTCGGACAGGGTTCCACCTCAGGGCAGTTCTTC. Its protein product is CASSYLGQGSTSGQFF.